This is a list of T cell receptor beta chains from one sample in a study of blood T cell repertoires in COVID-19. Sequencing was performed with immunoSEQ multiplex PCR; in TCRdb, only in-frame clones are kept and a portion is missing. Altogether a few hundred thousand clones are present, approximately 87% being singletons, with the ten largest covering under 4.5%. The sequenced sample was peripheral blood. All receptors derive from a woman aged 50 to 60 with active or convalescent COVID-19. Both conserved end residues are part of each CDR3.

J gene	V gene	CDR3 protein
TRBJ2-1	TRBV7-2	CASSRESTGLAEQFF
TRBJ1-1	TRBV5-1	CASSLPSPNTEAFF
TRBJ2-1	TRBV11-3	CASSLNGDLAYNEQFF
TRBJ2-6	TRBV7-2	CASSLGSGTVFSGANVLTF
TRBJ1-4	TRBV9	CASSVGTASNEKLFF
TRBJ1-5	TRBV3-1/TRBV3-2	CASSPLGADQPQHF
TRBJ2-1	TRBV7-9	CASSPLSGGASNEQFF
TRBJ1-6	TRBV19	CASSIEGTGNSPLHF
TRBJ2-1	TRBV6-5	CASIRDSYNEQFF
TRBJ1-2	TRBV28	CASSLPGYGYTF
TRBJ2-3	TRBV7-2	CASSLGRVGTDTQYF
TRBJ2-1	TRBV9	CASSVDRGEQFF
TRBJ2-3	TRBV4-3	CASSQEKASGSADTQYF
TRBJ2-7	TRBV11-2	CASSLLSRVGTGVYYEQYF
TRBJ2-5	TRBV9	CASSTPGGLLQETQYF
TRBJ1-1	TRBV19	CASSMSIYFTGVNTEAFF
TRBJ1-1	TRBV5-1	CASSLLGASNTEAFF
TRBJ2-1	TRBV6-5	CASSRRRADYNEQFF
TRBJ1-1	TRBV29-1	CSVEEGGNTEAFF
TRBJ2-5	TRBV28	CASSFTAGVYGETQYF
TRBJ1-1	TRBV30	CAWRDRNTEAFF
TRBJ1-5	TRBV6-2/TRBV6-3	CASSRTGPGQYSNQPQHF
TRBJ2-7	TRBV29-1	CSVENRGYEQYF
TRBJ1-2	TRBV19	CASSPRGANYGYTF
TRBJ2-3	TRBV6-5	CASSSGTSGSTDTQYF
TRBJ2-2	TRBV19	CATRAAGVSAGELFF
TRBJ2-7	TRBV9	CASSVGASYEQYF
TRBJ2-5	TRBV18	CASSPDRGPQETQYF
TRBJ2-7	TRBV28	CASSSGQGGEQYF
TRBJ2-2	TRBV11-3	CASSLNPGQSNTGELFF
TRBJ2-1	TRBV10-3	CAISGAGTYNEQFF
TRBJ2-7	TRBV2	CASSEGRAGEQYF
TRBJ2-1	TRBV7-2	CASSLAQGAYNEQFF
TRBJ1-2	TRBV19	CASSSRTGVDGYTF
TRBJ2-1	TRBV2	CASGPGQGSYNEQFF
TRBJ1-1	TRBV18	CASSRTGQGTEAFF
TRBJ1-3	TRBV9	CASSVGKGAMAGNTIYF
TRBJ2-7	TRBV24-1	CATSDLSEANEQYF
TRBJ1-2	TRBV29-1	CSVELTAQAHGYTF
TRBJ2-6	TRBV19	CATRNRGVRFGANVLTF
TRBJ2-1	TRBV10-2	CASSADRPFYNEQFF
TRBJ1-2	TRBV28	CASSSETWYGYTF
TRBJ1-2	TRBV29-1	CSVAPGGLGSGYTF
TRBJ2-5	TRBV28	CASSQDRAETQYF
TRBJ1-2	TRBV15	CATSRGGRSIAGGYTF